A selection of T cell receptor beta chains follows, all from one sample in a study of control samples from healthy donors and cancer patients. The table came from immunoSEQ multiplex PCR; TCRdb's copy has only in-frame clones and leaves some out. The sample includes 150,000 to 200,000 clones, 91% seen only once; the top ten take about 1.6%. The sequenced sample consisted of blood. The receptors derive from a woman aged 30 to 39 in good health. Both conserved end residues are part of each CDR3. A D gene is named only where the DNA matches it firmly. Clone sizes are given selectively: once, few, many, or a class where the clone is expanded.

J gene,V gene,clone size,D gene,CDR3 protein,CDR3 DNA
TRBJ1-1,TRBV6-5,NA,NA,CASSQAENTEAFF,TGTGCCAGCAGTCAGGCCGAGAACACTGAAGCTTTCTTT
TRBJ2-5,TRBV4-2,NA,TRBD2,CASSRSAGGPGETQYF,TGTGCCAGCAGCCGTTCTGCGGGGGGGCCAGGGGAGACCCAGTACTTC
TRBJ2-3,TRBV2,NA,NA,CASSALRDDTQYF,TGTGCCAGCAGTGCCCTGCGGGATGACACGCAGTATTTT
TRBJ2-2,TRBV12-5,few,NA,CASGLGLGWQGGGTGELFF,TGTGCTAGTGGTTTGGGTCTAGGTTGGCAGGGTGGGGGCACCGGGGAGCTGTTTTTT
TRBJ2-7,TRBV6-5,NA,TRBD1,CASNPGQGKNEQYF,TGTGCCAGCAACCCGGGACAGGGGAAGAACGAGCAGTACTTC
TRBJ2-7,TRBV5-1,NA,TRBD2,CASRLAGDEQYF,TGCGCCAGTAGACTAGCGGGAGACGAGCAGTACTTC
TRBJ1-4,TRBV18,once,NA,CASSPPGDNEKLFF,TGTGCCAGCTCACCACCAGGGGATAATGAAAAACTGTTTTTT
TRBJ2-2,TRBV19,NA,TRBD1,CASRDRATGELFF,TGTGCCAGTAGGGACAGGGCGACCGGGGAGCTGTTTTTT
TRBJ1-1,TRBV11-3,NA,NA,CASSLEGNTEAFF,TGTGCCAGCAGCTTGGAGGGGAACACTGAAGCTTTCTTT
TRBJ2-2,TRBV4-2,NA,TRBD1,CASSQEAGGTGELFF,TGTGCCAGCAGCCAAGAGGCAGGGGGCACCGGGGAGCTGTTTTTT
TRBJ2-3,TRBV6-4,once,TRBD2,CASSAGGETDTQYF,TGTGCCAGCAGTGCGGGAGGGGAGACAGATACGCAGTATTTT
TRBJ2-7,TRBV2,once,NA,CASSDSSYEQYF,TGTGCCAGCAGTGACAGCTCCTACGAGCAGTACTTC
TRBJ1-6,TRBV7-3,NA,TRBD1,CASSGQGGGSPLHF,TGTGCCAGCAGCGGACAGGGTGGGGGATCACCCCTCCACTTT
TRBJ2-1,TRBV6-2/TRBV6-3,NA,TRBD2,CASSTTLAGGPNEQFF,TGTGCCAGCAGTACAACTCTAGCGGGGGGGCCCAATGAGCAGTTCTTC
TRBJ1-6,TRBV28,NA,NA,CASSLQGHNSPLHF,TGTGCCAGCAGTTTACAGGGTCATAATTCACCCCTCCACTTT
TRBJ2-5,TRBV7-2,NA,TRBD1,CASSPQTGGKETQYF,TGTGCCAGCAGCCCCCAAACAGGGGGCAAAGAGACCCAGTACTTC
TRBJ1-6,TRBV6-5,NA,TRBD1,CASSYGTGGSPLHF,TGTGCCAGCAGTTATGGGACAGGGGGATCACCCCTCCACTTT
TRBJ1-2,TRBV24-1,NA,TRBD1,CATSDPTGTGAGGYTF,TGTGCCACCAGTGACCCAACCGGGACAGGGGCAGGTGGCTACACCTTC
TRBJ1-6,TRBV25-1,NA,NA,CASSGGAGSSYNSPLHF,TGTGCCAGCAGTGGGGGGGCAGGGAGCTCCTATAATTCACCCCTCCACTTT
TRBJ1-3,TRBV6-5,NA,NA,CASSYSTGAGNTIYF,TGTGCCAGCAGTTACTCGACAGGTGCTGGAAACACCATATATTTT
TRBJ2-1,TRBV9,NA,TRBD2,CASSVSSGSNEQFF,TGTGCCAGCAGCGTATCTAGCGGGAGCAATGAGCAGTTCTTC
TRBJ1-1,TRBV4-1,NA,NA,CASSQDFGRVTEAFF,TGCGCCAGCAGCCAAGATTTCGGGAGGGTTACTGAAGCTTTCTTT
TRBJ2-5,TRBV28,NA,NA,CASSPGPPAETQYF,TGTGCCAGCAGCCCGGGACCCCCGGCGGAGACCCAGTACTTC
TRBJ2-7,TRBV2,NA,NA,CASSGGLGGYEQYF,TGTGCCAGCAGTGGAGGACTAGGGGGTTACGAGCAGTACTTC
TRBJ2-1,TRBV5-6,NA,NA,CASSLGGAYNEQFF,TGTGCCAGCAGCTTGGGGGGGGCCTACAATGAGCAGTTCTTC
TRBJ1-2,TRBV2,NA,NA,CASSPLDSNYGYTF,TGTGCCAGCAGCCCACTGGACAGTAACTATGGCTACACCTTC
TRBJ2-2,TRBV29-1,NA,NA,CSVEGPRNTGELFF,TGCAGCGTTGAAGGTCCCCGTAACACCGGGGAGCTGTTTTTT
TRBJ2-5,TRBV27,NA,NA,CASSLERGSQETQYF,TGTGCCAGCAGTTTAGAGAGGGGTTCCCAAGAGACCCAGTACTTC
TRBJ2-3,TRBV9,NA,TRBD2,CASSVGGGRAVDTQYF,TGTGCCAGCAGCGTAGGGGGCGGGAGGGCCGTAGATACGCAGTATTTT
TRBJ2-2,TRBV18,NA,NA,CASSAEHTGELFF,TGTGCCAGCTCAGCCGAACACACCGGGGAGCTGTTTTTT
TRBJ1-1,TRBV18,NA,NA,CASSQRQDEAFF,TGTGCCAGCTCCCAGCGACAGGATGAAGCTTTCTTT
TRBJ1-4,TRBV4-2,NA,NA,CASSQDRAGVGKKLFF,TGTGCCAGCAGCCAAGATCGGGCGGGGGTAGGGAAAAAACTGTTTTTT
TRBJ1-2,TRBV15,NA,NA,CATSRDRQSNYGYTF,TGTGCCACCAGCAGAGATAGGCAGTCTAACTATGGCTACACCTTC
TRBJ2-2,TRBV3-1/TRBV3-2,NA,NA,CASSHQGTHTGELFF,TGTGCCAGCAGCCATCAGGGGACCCACACCGGGGAGCTGTTTTTT
TRBJ1-1,TRBV30,once,NA,CAWTGWLNTEAFF,TGTGCCTGGACAGGGTGGTTGAACACTGAAGCTTTCTTT
TRBJ1-1,TRBV18,NA,NA,CASSPGYNTEAFF,TGTGCCAGCTCACCAGGGTACAACACTGAAGCTTTCTTT
TRBJ2-7,TRBV29-1,once,TRBD1,CSVATGGGYEQYF,TGCAGCGTCGCGACAGGGGGCGGGTACGAGCAGTACTTC
TRBJ1-2,TRBV29-1,once,TRBD1,CSVEDRGTGGGYGYTF,TGCAGCGTTGAAGATCGGGGGACAGGGGGCGGCTATGGCTACACCTTC